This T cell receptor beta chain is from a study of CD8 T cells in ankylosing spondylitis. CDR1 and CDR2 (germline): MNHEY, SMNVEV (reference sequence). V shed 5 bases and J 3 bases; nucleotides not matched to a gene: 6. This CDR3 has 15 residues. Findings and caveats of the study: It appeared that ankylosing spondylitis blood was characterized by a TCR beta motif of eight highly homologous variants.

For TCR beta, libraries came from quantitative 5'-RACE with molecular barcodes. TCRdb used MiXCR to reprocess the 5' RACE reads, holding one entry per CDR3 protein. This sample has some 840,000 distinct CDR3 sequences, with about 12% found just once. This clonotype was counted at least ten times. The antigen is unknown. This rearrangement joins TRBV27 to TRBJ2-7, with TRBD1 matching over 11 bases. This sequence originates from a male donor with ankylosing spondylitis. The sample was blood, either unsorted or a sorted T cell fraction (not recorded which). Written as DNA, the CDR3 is TGTGCCAGCAGTCCCTGGGGGACAGGGGGCTACGAGCAGTACTTC. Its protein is CASSPWGTGGYEQYF.